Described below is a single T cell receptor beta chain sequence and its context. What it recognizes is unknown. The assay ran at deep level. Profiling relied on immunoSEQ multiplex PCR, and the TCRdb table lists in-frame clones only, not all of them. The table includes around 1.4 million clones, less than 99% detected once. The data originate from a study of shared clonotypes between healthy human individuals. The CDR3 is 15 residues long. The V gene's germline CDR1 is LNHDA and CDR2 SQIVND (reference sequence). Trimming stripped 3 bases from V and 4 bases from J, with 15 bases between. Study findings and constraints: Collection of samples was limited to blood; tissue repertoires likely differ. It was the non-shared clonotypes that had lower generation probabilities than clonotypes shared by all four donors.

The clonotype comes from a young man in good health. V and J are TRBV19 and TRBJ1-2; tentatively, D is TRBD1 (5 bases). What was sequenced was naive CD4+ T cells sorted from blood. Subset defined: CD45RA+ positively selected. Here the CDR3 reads CASSITSGSAYGYTF. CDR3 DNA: TGTGCCAGTAGTATCACTTCAGGGTCCGCCTATGGCTACACCTTC.